This T cell receptor (beta chain) was retrieved from a study of T cell clonality in common variable immunodeficiency. Trimming removed 3 bases at V and 3 bases at J, with 7 bases between. CDR1 is SGHNT, CDR2 YENEEA, per germline. The CDR3 consists of 13 residues. Assay used: immunoSEQ multiplex PCR; TCRdb lists only in-frame clones, some missing. The repertoire shows 30,000 to 35,000 clones, none seen only once; the top ten take roughly 4%. Blood samples were heparinized, about 5 to 9 ml per donor. General study results and limits: Links between repertoire features and CVID complications were heterogeneity-limited. Fewer TCRbeta clones were shared among CVID subjects than controls. Compared with healthy controls, CVID subjects showed increased TCRbeta clonality, mostly in about a third.

This clone has at least ten counts. Antigen: not known. The CDR3 extends 3 residues past the end of the read, so its final part is completed from the germline J gene. The receptor was derived from a person between 18 and 75 years old in good health. The V and J genes are TRBV11-3 and TRBJ2-3, with D tentatively TRBD1 (5 bases). The sample was peripheral blood mononuclear cells. CDR3 sequence: CASSFQGTDTQYF. CDR3 DNA (partial): TGTGCCAGCAGCTTTCAGGGAACAGATACG.